This is a list of T cell receptor beta chains from one sample in a study of T cell changes during pregnancy in multiple sclerosis. TCRdb keeps only in-frame clones here, not all; method: immunoSEQ multiplex PCR. The table shows tens of thousands of clones, with around 91% occurring only once. Sequencing used peripheral blood, obtained in the third trimester of pregnancy. Every receptor here comes from a female donor in good health, enrolled as a control in a pregnancy study. CDR3s include the opening cysteine and the closing phenylalanine or tryptophan. D genes are given only for firm matches. The size of a clone is reported for some rows only, either as once, few or many, or as a class for expanded clones.

V	size	J	D	DNA	CDR3
TRBV6-4	.	TRBJ1-1	.	TGTGCCAGCAGTGACGCGCGACAAATGAACACTGAAGCTTTCTTT	CASSDARQMNTEAFF
TRBV5-1	.	TRBJ1-1	TRBD1	TGCGCCAGCAGCTTGAATGGACCGAGGGGGCAAGATGAAGCTTTCTTT	CASSLNGPRGQDEAFF
TRBV5-4	.	TRBJ2-5	TRBD2	TGTGCCAGCAGCCCCAGGGTAGTAGCGGGAGGGTTGGAGACCCAGTACTTC	CASSPRVVAGGLETQYF
TRBV6-1	.	TRBJ2-1	TRBD1	TGTGCCAGCAGCGGGCGGACAGGGTCGAATGAGCAGTTCTTC	CASSGRTGSNEQFF
TRBV11-2	.	TRBJ2-1	TRBD2	TGTGCCAGCAGCTTAGTTGCGGGAGGGGGTGGTGAGCAGTTCTTC	CASSLVAGGGGEQFF
TRBV11-2	.	TRBJ2-1	.	TGTGCCAGCAGCTTGATGACTCCGACCTACAATGAGCAGTTCTTC	CASSLMTPTYNEQFF
TRBV28	.	TRBJ2-1	TRBD2	TGTGCCAGCAGCCCCGGGGGACTAGCGTACAGTGAGCAGTTCTTC	CASSPGGLAYSEQFF
TRBV27	.	TRBJ2-5	TRBD1	TGTGCCAGCAGTGGGGACAGGGCATTAGAGACCCAGTACTTC	CASSGDRALETQYF
TRBV5-1	.	TRBJ2-3	.	TGCGCCAGCAGCTTGGGGGTTGCGGGCTTGAACGTTCCGCAGTATTTT	CASSLGVAGLNVPQYF
TRBV7-8	.	TRBJ1-1	TRBD1	TGTGCCAGCAGCCCACCGTTTGGGACAGGGGGGTTCGGCACTGAAGCTTTCTTT	CASSPPFGTGGFGTEAFF
TRBV5-1	.	TRBJ2-5	.	TGCGCCAGCAGCTTCGACAGAGAGACCCAGTACTTC	CASSFDRETQYF
TRBV27	.	TRBJ1-2	TRBD1	TGTGCCAGCAGTTTAGCCGGACAGGGAGATGGCTACACCTTC	CASSLAGQGDGYTF
TRBV6-1	.	TRBJ2-5	TRBD2	TGTGCCAGCAGCCTCGAGCGGGATCAAGAGACCCAGTACTTC	CASSLERDQETQYF
TRBV27	.	TRBJ1-6	.	TGTGCCAGCGGGCCCCACCCCCCGGGAGGGAAATCACCCCTCCACTTT	CASGPHPPGGKSPLHF
TRBV6-5	.	TRBJ1-3	TRBD1	TGTGCCAGCAGCCTAACGGGACAGGGAAACACCATATATTTT	CASSLTGQGNTIYF
TRBV27	.	TRBJ2-7	TRBD1	TGTGCCAGCAGTCCACAGGGGGCGCTGAACGAGCAGTACTTC	CASSPQGALNEQYF
TRBV5-1	.	TRBJ2-2	.	TGCGCCAGCAGCACCCCGGACACCGGGGAGCTGTTTTTT	CASSTPDTGELFF
TRBV10-3	.	TRBJ2-7	TRBD2	TGTGCCATCAGTGAGTCCACTAGCGGTTTAAACTACGAGCAGTACTTC	CAISESTSGLNYEQYF
TRBV7-2	.	TRBJ1-1	.	TGTGCCAGCAGCTTTGGCGGCAGAATGAACACTGAAGCTTTCTTT	CASSFGGRMNTEAFF
TRBV30	few	TRBJ1-1	.	TGTGCCTGGATCCACAGGGCTCGCACTGAAGCTTTCTTT	CAWIHRARTEAFF
TRBV4-2	.	TRBJ1-3	.	TGTGCCAGCAGCCAGAGCACAGATAGTGGAAACACCATATATTTT	CASSQSTDSGNTIYF
TRBV27	.	TRBJ1-2	TRBD1	TGTGCCAGCAGTTTATCCCTAACAGGGGGCGATGGCTACACCTTC	CASSLSLTGGDGYTF
TRBV2	.	TRBJ1-3	.	TGTGCCAGCACCAGGACAGACCCTGGAAACACCATATATTTT	CASTRTDPGNTIYF
TRBV29-1	.	TRBJ1-4	TRBD1	TGCAGCGCCCAGAAGGGACAGGGGGCTTCCAATGAAAAACTGTTTTTT	CSAQKGQGASNEKLFF
TRBV6-5	.	TRBJ1-2	.	TGTGCCAGCAGTTCTTCCAGGGTCGGGAGATACTATGGCTACACCTTC	CASSSSRVGRYYGYTF
TRBV5-1	.	TRBJ1-1	.	TGCGCCAGCAGCTTATCAGGGGTGAACACTGAAGCTTTCTTT	CASSLSGVNTEAFF
TRBV7-2	.	TRBJ1-6	TRBD1	TGTGCCAGCAGCACAGGGGGAGGGTGGAATTCACCCCTCCACTTT	CASSTGGGWNSPLHF